Sequencing of this TCR beta chain was carried out in a study of vaccination and CD4 T cells after COVID-19. Study-wide background: Cultures serving as controls received a peptide pool (CEFX or HIV-1 Nef) or no peptide.

Concerning this clonotype: Its antigen is still unknown.

CDR3 length: 14 amino acids. The V end was cut by 3 bases, the J end by 0 bases, with 9 bases between. The germline CDR1 and CDR2 sequences are MGHDK and SYGVNS. Stated treatment: roughly 10-day PBMC culture with coronavirus spike peptide pools or control peptides (ViraFEST assay). Days 3 and 7 saw half the medium replaced with fresh IL-2 medium. Sequencing of cultured CD4+ T cell DNA used the Oncomine TCR Beta short-read assay. In TCRdb, the PCR reads were re-called with MiXCR into one record per CDR3 protein. The repertoire holds 9,500 to 10,000 distinct CDR3 sequences, with 55% to 75% as singletons.

The sample consisted of CD4+ T cells from blood, cultured in vitro. The V call is TRBV25-1, the J call TRBJ2-7; no reliable D call. The TCR sequence derives from a human donor who had recovered from COVID-19. The CDR3 here is CASSETPSSYEQYF. CDR3 nucleotides: TGTGCCAGCAGTGAGACCCCTAGCTCCTACGAGCAGTACTTC.